This record covers a single T cell receptor beta chain. Its antigen is not identified. Profiling relied on immunoSEQ multiplex PCR, and the TCRdb table lists in-frame clones only, not all of them. The sample consists of about 240,000 clones, around 82% of them appearing once. These data originate in a study of Tregs in tolerant kidney transplant recipients. The germline V gene encodes CDR1 KGHSH and CDR2 LQKENI. CDR3 length equals 14 residues. V gave up 3 bases and J gave up 0 bases, with 6 bases separating them. Unstimulated Tregs (CD4+CD25+CD127-) and CD4+CD25- non-Tregs were sorted from PBMCs. Study-level points and caveats: Expanding Tregs on activated donor B cells appeared to best identify donor-specific TCRbeta clones. Validation in larger populations is needed because few patients were studied.

Sequences were obtained from CD4+ T cells from blood. The receptor was isolated from a human donor in good health. The chain joins TRBV18 to TRBJ2-4; either TRBD1 or TRBD2 may supply D (5 bases each). Here the CDR3 reads CASSPGEAKNIQYF. The CDR3 DNA reads as TGTGCCAGCTCACCGGGGGAAGCCAAAAACATTCAGTACTTC.